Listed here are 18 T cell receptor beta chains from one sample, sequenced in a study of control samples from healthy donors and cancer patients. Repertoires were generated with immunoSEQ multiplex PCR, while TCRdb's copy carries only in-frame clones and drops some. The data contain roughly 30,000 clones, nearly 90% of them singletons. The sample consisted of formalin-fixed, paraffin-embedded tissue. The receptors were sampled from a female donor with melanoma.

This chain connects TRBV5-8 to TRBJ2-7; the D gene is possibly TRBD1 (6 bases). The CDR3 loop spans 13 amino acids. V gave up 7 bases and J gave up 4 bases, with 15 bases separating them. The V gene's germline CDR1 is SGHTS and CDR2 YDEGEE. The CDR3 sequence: CASSKQGIYEQYF. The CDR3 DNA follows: TGTGCCAGCTCCAAACAGGGTATTTACGAGCAGTACTTC. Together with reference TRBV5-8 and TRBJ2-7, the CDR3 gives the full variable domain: EAGVTQSPTHLIKTRGQQATLRCSPISGHTSVYWYQQALGLGLQFLLWYDEGEERNRGNFPPRFSGRQFPNYSSELNVNALELEDSALYLCASSKQGIYEQYFGPGTRLTVT.

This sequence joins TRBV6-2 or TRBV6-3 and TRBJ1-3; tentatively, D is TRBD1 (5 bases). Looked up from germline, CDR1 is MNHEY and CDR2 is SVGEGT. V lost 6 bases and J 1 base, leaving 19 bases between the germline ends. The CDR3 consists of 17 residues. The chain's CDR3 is CASSPQGIVVSGNTIYF. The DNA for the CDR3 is TGTGCCAGCAGCCCTCAGGGAATAGTGGTTTCTGGAAACACCATATATTTT.

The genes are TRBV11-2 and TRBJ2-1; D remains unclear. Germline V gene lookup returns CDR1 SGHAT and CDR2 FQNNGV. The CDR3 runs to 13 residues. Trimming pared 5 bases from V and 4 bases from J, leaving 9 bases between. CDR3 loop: CASSPALYNEQFF. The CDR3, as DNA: TGTGCCAGCAGCCCGGCGTTATACAATGAGCAGTTCTTC.

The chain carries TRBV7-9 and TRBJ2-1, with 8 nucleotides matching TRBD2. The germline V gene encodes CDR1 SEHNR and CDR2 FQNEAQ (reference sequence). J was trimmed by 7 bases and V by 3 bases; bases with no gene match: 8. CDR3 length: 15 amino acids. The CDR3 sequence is CASSFPREGRNEQFF. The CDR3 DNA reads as TGTGCCAGCAGCTTCCCCCGGGAGGGTCGGAATGAGCAGTTCTTC. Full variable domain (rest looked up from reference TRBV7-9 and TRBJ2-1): DTGVSQNPRHKITKRGQNVTFRCDPISEHNRLYWYRQTLGQGPEFLTYFQNEAQLEKSRLLSDRFSAERPKGSFSTLEIQRTEQGDSAMYLCASSFPREGRNEQFFGPGTRLTVL.

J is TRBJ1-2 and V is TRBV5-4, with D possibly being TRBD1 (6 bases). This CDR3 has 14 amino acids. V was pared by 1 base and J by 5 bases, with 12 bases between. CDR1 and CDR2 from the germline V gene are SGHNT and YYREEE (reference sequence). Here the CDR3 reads CASSLPGDFYGYTF. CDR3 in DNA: TGTGCCAGCAGCTTGCCAGGGGACTTTTATGGCTACACCTTC.

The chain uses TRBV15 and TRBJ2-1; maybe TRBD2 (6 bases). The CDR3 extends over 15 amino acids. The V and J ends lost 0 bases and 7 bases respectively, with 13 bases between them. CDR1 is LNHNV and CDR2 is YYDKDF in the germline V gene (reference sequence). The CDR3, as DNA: TGTGCCACCAGCAGAGATCGCGGGGTTGGGAATGAGCAGTTCTTC. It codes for CATSRDRGVGNEQFF. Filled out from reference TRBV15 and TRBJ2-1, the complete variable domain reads DAMVIQNPRYQVTQFGKPVTLSCSQTLNHNVMYWYQQKSSQAPKLLFHYYDKDFNNEADTPDNFQSRRPNTSFCFLDIRSPGLGDTAMYLCATSRDRGVGNEQFFGPGTRLTVL.

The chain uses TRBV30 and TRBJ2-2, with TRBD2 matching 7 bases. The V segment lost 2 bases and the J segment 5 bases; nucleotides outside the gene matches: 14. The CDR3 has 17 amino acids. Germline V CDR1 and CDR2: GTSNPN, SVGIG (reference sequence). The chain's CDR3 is CAWSYGGGGLLTGELFF. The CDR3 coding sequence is TGTGCCTGGAGTTACGGTGGCGGGGGACTCCTGACCGGGGAGCTGTTTTTT. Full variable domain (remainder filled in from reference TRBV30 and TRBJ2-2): SQTIHQWPATLVQPVGSPLSLECTVEGTSNPNLYWYRQAAGRGLQLLFYSVGIGQISSEVPQNLSASRPQDRQFILSSKKLLLSDSGFYLCAWSYGGGGLLTGELFFGEGSRLTVL.

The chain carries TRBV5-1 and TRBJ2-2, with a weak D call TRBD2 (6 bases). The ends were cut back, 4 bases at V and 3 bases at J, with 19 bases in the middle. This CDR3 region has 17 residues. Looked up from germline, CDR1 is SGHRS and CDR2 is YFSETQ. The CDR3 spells CASSPGYRGIDTGELFF. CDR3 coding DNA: TGCGCCAGCAGCCCCGGCTATCGGGGGATCGACACCGGGGAGCTGTTTTTT.

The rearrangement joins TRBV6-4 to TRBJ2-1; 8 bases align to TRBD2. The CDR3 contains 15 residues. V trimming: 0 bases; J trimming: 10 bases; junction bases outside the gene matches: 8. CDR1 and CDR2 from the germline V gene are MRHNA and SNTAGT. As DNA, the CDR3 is TGTGCCAGCAGTGACTCAAGGAGCGGGAGTAGGGAGCAGTTCTTC. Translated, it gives CASSDSRSGSREQFF.

DNA of the CDR3: TGTGCCAGCAGTTTACTGACGGGACAGAAAAACATTCAGTACTTC. Protein: CASSLLTGQKNIQYF. The chain carries TRBV6-2 or TRBV6-3 and TRBJ2-4; 7 positions match TRBD1. Germline V gene sequence: CDR1 MNHEY, CDR2 SVGEGT. Trimming at V came to 4 bases and at J to 4 bases, leaving 7 bases not matched to a gene. CDR3 length: 15 amino acids.

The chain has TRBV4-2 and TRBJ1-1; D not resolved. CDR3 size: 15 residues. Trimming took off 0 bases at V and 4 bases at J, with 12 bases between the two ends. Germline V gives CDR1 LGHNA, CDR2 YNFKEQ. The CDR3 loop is CASSQELPWSTEAFF. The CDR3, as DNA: TGTGCCAGCAGCCAAGAATTGCCGTGGAGCACTGAAGCTTTCTTT.

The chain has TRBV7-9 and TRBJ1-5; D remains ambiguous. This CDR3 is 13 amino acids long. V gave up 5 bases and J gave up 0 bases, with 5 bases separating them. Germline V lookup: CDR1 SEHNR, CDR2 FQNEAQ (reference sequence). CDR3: CASSRNSNQPQHF. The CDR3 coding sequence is TGTGCCAGCAGCCGGAATAGCAATCAGCCCCAGCATTTT. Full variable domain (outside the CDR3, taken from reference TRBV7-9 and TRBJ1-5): DTGVSQNPRHKITKRGQNVTFRCDPISEHNRLYWYRQTLGQGPEFLTYFQNEAQLEKSRLLSDRFSAERPKGSFSTLEIQRTEQGDSAMYLCASSRNSNQPQHFGDGTRLSIL.

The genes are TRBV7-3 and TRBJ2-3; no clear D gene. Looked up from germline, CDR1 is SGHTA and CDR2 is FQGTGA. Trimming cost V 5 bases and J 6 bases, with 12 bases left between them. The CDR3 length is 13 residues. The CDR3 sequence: CASSPQTGDTQYF. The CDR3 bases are TGTGCCAGCAGCCCCCAGACTGGTGATACGCAGTATTTT.

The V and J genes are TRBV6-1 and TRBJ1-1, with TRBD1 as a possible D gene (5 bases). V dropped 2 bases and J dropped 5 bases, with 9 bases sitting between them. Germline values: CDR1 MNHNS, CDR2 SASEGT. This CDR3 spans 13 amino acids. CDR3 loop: CASSEQGMTEAFF. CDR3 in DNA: TGTGCCAGCAGTGAACAGGGTATGACTGAAGCTTTCTTT.

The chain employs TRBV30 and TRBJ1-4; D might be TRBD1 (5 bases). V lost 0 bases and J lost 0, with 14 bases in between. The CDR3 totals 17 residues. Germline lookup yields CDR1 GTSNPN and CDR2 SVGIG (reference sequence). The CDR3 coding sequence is TGTGCCTGGAGTGTACTGGGGACGCTCACAACTAATGAAAAACTGTTTTTT. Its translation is CAWSVLGTLTTNEKLFF.

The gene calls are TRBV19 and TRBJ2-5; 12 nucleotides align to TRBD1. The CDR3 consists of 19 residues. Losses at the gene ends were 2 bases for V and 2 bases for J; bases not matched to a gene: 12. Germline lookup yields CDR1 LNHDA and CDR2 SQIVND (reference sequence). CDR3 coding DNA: TGTGCCAGTAGTATATACCCGGGACAGGGGGCCAAAGAACAAGAGACCCAGTACTTC. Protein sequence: CASSIYPGQGAKEQETQYF.

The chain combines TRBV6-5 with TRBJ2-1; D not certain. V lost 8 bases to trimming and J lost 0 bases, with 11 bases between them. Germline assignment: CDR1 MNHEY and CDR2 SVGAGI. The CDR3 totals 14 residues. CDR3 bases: TGTGCCAGCTCATCAGAAGCCTCCTACAATGAGCAGTTCTTC. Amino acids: CASSSEASYNEQFF.

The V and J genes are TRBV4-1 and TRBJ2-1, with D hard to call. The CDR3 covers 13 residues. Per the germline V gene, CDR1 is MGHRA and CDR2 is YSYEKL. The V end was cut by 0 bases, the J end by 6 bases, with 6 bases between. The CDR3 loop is CASSQDRVNEQFF. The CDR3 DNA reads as TGCGCCAGCAGCCAAGATAGGGTCAATGAGCAGTTCTTC.